This TCR beta chain was profiled in a study of shared clonotypes between healthy human individuals. V lost 2 bases and J 2 bases, leaving 13 bases between the germline ends. The CDR3 has 15 residues. Germline V gene data show CDR1 as PRHDT and CDR2 as FYEKMQ (reference sequence). Broader study findings: Researchers sampled blood only, noting tissue repertoires likely differ.

Investigators spread the genomic DNA of each subset evenly over several immunoSEQ plates. The method was immunoSEQ multiplex PCR; TCRdb's version includes in-frame clones alone and lacks a portion of them. Of some 2.1 million clones listed, less than 95% were seen once; the top ten hold 0.9% to 1.3%. Comment on this clone: Its matching antigen is unknown.

In the naive CD8 group, cells lacked CD45RO and were positively selected for CCR7, so terminally differentiated effector memory CD45RA+ cells were left out. The chain employs TRBV13 and TRBJ2-7, with D tentatively TRBD1 (5 bases). The source of this sequence is a man aged 18 to 30 in good health. The sequenced material came from naive CD8+ T cells sorted from blood. In nucleotides, the CDR3 is TGTGCCAGCAGCTTAAGAGACAGTCCCCCCTACGAGCAGTACTTC. Translation gives CASSLRDSPPYEQYF.